A selection of T cell receptor beta chains follows, all from one sample in a study of blood T cell repertoires in COVID-19. Sequenced by immunoSEQ multiplex PCR; TCRdb stores in-frame clones only, minus some. This sample has around 260,000 clones, with about four fifths found just once. Sequencing input: peripheral blood. These receptors originate from a woman between 45 and 60 years old who had recovered from COVID-19. CDR3s include the opening cysteine and the closing phenylalanine or tryptophan. D genes are given only for firm matches. The size of a clone is reported for some rows only, either as once, few or many, or as a class for expanded clones.

V: TRBV7-6; D: TRBD2; size: once; J: TRBJ2-3; DNA: TGTGCCAGCAGCAAGGGACTAGCGGGAAGTACCACAGATACGCAGTATTTT; CDR3: CASSKGLAGSTTDTQYF
V: TRBV18; D: TRBD1; size: .; J: TRBJ1-1; DNA: TGTGCCAGCTCATTAACGACAGGGCGCTGGGGCACTGAAGCTTTCTTT; CDR3: CASSLTTGRWGTEAFF
V: TRBV2; D: TRBD2; size: .; J: TRBJ2-1; DNA: TGTGCCAGCAGTAGGACTAGCGGGAAAGCTGAGCAGTTCTTC; CDR3: CASSRTSGKAEQFF
V: TRBV28; D: TRBD2; size: .; J: TRBJ2-7; DNA: TGTGCCAGCAGTCCTATACTAGCGGGAGGGGGGGAGCAGTACTTC; CDR3: CASSPILAGGGEQYF
V: TRBV3-1/TRBV3-2; D: TRBD2; size: .; J: TRBJ2-7; DNA: TGTGCCAGCAGCCGGTTGGGGGGGACCGACTACGAGCAGTACTTC; CDR3: CASSRLGGTDYEQYF
V: TRBV6-1; D: .; size: .; J: TRBJ1-5; DNA: TGTGCCAGCAGTGAAGCGGCGGGGATCGGCAATCAGCCCCAGCATTTT; CDR3: CASSEAAGIGNQPQHF
V: TRBV7-9; D: TRBD1; size: few; J: TRBJ1-6; DNA: TGTGCCAGCTACGGCCCCTCGGACAGGGCTAATTCACCCCTCCACTTT; CDR3: CASYGPSDRANSPLHF
V: TRBV10-3; D: .; size: .; J: TRBJ1-5; DNA: TGTGCCATCAGTGAGTCGCCGGGAAATCAGCCCCAGCATTTT; CDR3: CAISESPGNQPQHF
V: TRBV28; D: .; size: .; J: TRBJ2-2; DNA: TGTGCCAGCAGTCCCCGCGGCAACACCGGGGAGCTGTTTTTT; CDR3: CASSPRGNTGELFF
V: TRBV16; D: .; size: .; J: TRBJ1-2; DNA: TGTGCCAGCAGCCAATCGAGGGGGACCGCGGAAGGCTACACCTTC; CDR3: CASSQSRGTAEGYTF
V: TRBV5-1; D: .; size: .; J: TRBJ1-5; DNA: TGCGCCAGCAGCCCAGGGTACAGGGACAATCAGCCCCAGCATTTT; CDR3: CASSPGYRDNQPQHF
V: TRBV12-3/TRBV12-4; D: .; size: .; J: TRBJ1-1; DNA: TGTGCCAGCACCCAACGCGGGGCTGAAGCTTTCTTT; CDR3: CASTQRGAEAFF
V: TRBV18; D: TRBD2; size: .; J: TRBJ2-1; DNA: TGTGCCAGCTCACCGATAGCGGGGGGGTCCTACAATGAGCAGTTCTTC; CDR3: CASSPIAGGSYNEQFF
V: TRBV6-4; D: TRBD2; size: .; J: TRBJ2-1; DNA: TGTGCCAGCAGTGCCACTAGCGGGAGGATCGATGAGCAGTTCTTC; CDR3: CASSATSGRIDEQFF
V: TRBV28; D: TRBD1; size: .; J: TRBJ1-2; DNA: TGTGCCAGCATCTCGGGAGGTCCGGGACAGGGATTCTATGGCTACACCTTC; CDR3: CASISGGPGQGFYGYTF
V: TRBV6-2/TRBV6-3; D: TRBD1; size: .; J: TRBJ1-5; DNA: TGTGCCAGCAGTTACTCGGGGACAGTTAGCAATCAGCCCCAGCATTTT; CDR3: CASSYSGTVSNQPQHF
V: TRBV7-2; D: .; size: .; J: TRBJ1-2; DNA: TGTGCCAGCAGCCACCGACACCACCTTAACTATGGCTACACCTTC; CDR3: CASSHRHHLNYGYTF
V: TRBV7-2; D: TRBD1; size: few; J: TRBJ1-5; DNA: TGTGCCAGCAGCTTAGCAGGGGGGTCGGGACAGGGGTCCCAGCATTTT; CDR3: CASSLAGGSGQGSQHF
V: TRBV18; D: TRBD1; size: .; J: TRBJ1-1; DNA: TGTGCCAGCTCAGTGCAGGGGGGCGAGCGGGTGAACACTGAAGCTTTCTTT; CDR3: CASSVQGGERVNTEAFF
V: TRBV6-5; D: .; size: .; J: TRBJ2-6; DNA: TGTGCCAGCAATGGACACAGCTCTGGGGCCAACGTCCTGACTTTC; CDR3: CASNGHSSGANVLTF
V: TRBV3-1/TRBV3-2; D: TRBD2; size: .; J: TRBJ2-5; DNA: TGTGCCAGCAGCCAACGGACTAGCGGAAAAGGGGGCTTTGAGACCCAGTACTTC; CDR3: CASSQRTSGKGGFETQYF
V: TRBV24-1; D: TRBD2; size: .; J: TRBJ2-5; DNA: TGTGCCACCAGTGTAGCGGGAGTGGAGACCCAGTACTTC; CDR3: CATSVAGVETQYF
V: TRBV7-9; D: .; size: few; J: TRBJ2-1; DNA: TGTGCCAGCAGCTTTCAGCGGCTAGGAAATGAGCAGTTCTTC; CDR3: CASSFQRLGNEQFF
V: TRBV3-1/TRBV3-2; D: .; size: .; J: TRBJ1-1; DNA: TGTGCCAGCAGCTACTTGGAGTCTCCTGAAGCTTTCTTT; CDR3: CASSYLESPEAFF
V: TRBV19; D: TRBD2; size: few; J: TRBJ2-3; DNA: TGTGCCAGTAGTAAGGAGCGGGGGGGCCAGGGTACGCAGTATTTT; CDR3: CASSKERGGQGTQYF
V: TRBV27; D: .; size: .; J: TRBJ2-5; DNA: TGTGCCAGCAGTTTCGTCAACAGTCAAGAGACCCAGTACTTC; CDR3: CASSFVNSQETQYF
V: TRBV5-1; D: TRBD1; size: .; J: TRBJ2-1; DNA: TGCGCCAGCAGCTCCACAGGGGTTCGGGGCAATGAGCAGTTCTTC; CDR3: CASSSTGVRGNEQFF
V: TRBV7-3; D: TRBD1; size: few; J: TRBJ1-1; DNA: TGTGCCAGCAGCTTAGTTGGCAGGGGGGTAGGCACTGAAGCTTTCTTT; CDR3: CASSLVGRGVGTEAFF
V: TRBV7-2; D: TRBD1; size: .; J: TRBJ1-5; DNA: TGTGCCAGCAGCCCGGGACAGGGGACTAATCAGCCCCAGCATTTT; CDR3: CASSPGQGTNQPQHF
V: TRBV6-4; D: .; size: .; J: TRBJ1-1; DNA: TGTGCCAGCAGTTCCGGGACAGAAGCTTTCTTT; CDR3: CASSSGTEAFF
V: TRBV10-2; D: TRBD2; size: .; J: TRBJ2-5; DNA: TGCGCCAGCAGTGAAGCGGGGCGACGGGGGGGCTTTCGAGAGACCCAGTACTTC; CDR3: CASSEAGRRGGFRETQYF
V: TRBV5-1; D: TRBD1; size: few; J: TRBJ2-5; DNA: TGCGCCAGCAGCTTGGCCACCGGGACAGGGTTCGAGACCCAGTACTTC; CDR3: CASSLATGTGFETQYF
V: TRBV6-1; D: .; size: .; J: TRBJ1-3; DNA: TGTGCCAGCAGTGAGACACAGGGTGCTGGAAACACCATATATTTT; CDR3: CASSETQGAGNTIYF
V: TRBV6-6; D: TRBD2; size: .; J: TRBJ2-2; DNA: TGTGCCAGCAGTTCCTCCGGGACTAGCAGGGCCGGGGAGCTGTTTTTT; CDR3: CASSSSGTSRAGELFF
V: TRBV6-2/TRBV6-3; D: TRBD1; size: .; J: TRBJ2-7; DNA: TGTGCCAGCAGCCCTTCCCAGGGGGCGTACGAGCAGTACTTC; CDR3: CASSPSQGAYEQYF
V: TRBV2; D: .; size: .; J: TRBJ1-2; DNA: TGTGCCAGCAGTGAAGCAATCGGGTGGACAGAAGATAACTATGGCTACACCTTC; CDR3: CASSEAIGWTEDNYGYTF
V: TRBV6-5; D: TRBD1; size: .; J: TRBJ2-7; DNA: TGTGCCAGCAGTCGACCGGGACAGGGCTACCAGCAGTACTTC; CDR3: CASSRPGQGYQQYF
V: TRBV5-1; D: TRBD1; size: .; J: TRBJ1-2; DNA: TGCGCCAGCCGACCTCGACAGGGATACGGCTACACCTTC; CDR3: CASRPRQGYGYTF
V: TRBV4-2; D: .; size: .; J: TRBJ2-3; DNA: TGTGCCAGCAGCCAAGAGCAGAACACAGATACGCAGTATTTT; CDR3: CASSQEQNTDTQYF
V: TRBV30; D: TRBD2; size: .; J: TRBJ2-7; DNA: TGTGCCTGGAGACCCAAGCCGGGACTAGCGGGAGGGACCTCCTACGAGCAGTACTTC; CDR3: CAWRPKPGLAGGTSYEQYF
V: TRBV7-2; D: .; size: .; J: TRBJ2-2; DNA: TGTGCCAGCAGCCCCAGGCAGGGTGCCGGGGAGCTGTTTTTT; CDR3: CASSPRQGAGELFF
V: TRBV4-1; D: .; size: .; J: TRBJ1-6; DNA: TGCGCCAGCAGCCAAGTCCCTATCTCCTATAATTCACCCCTCCACTTT; CDR3: CASSQVPISYNSPLHF
V: TRBV29-1; D: .; size: few; J: TRBJ1-1; DNA: TGCAGCGTTGCTCAACAGATGAACACTGAAGCTTTCTTT; CDR3: CSVAQQMNTEAFF
V: TRBV5-6; D: .; size: few; J: TRBJ2-3; DNA: TGTGCCAGCAGCTTGGAAGGTTATTGGGGCCGCACAGATACGCAGTATTTT; CDR3: CASSLEGYWGRTDTQYF
V: TRBV7-2; D: .; size: .; J: TRBJ1-1; DNA: TGTGCCAGCAGCATATCGGAGAACACTGAAGCTTCGGCTTTCTTT; CDR3: CASSISENTEASAFF
V: TRBV6-5; D: .; size: few; J: TRBJ2-3; DNA: TGTGCCAGCAGTTATTGGCTAGGGGGTAGCACAGATACGCAGTATTTT; CDR3: CASSYWLGGSTDTQYF
V: TRBV28; D: .; size: .; J: TRBJ2-7; DNA: TGTGCCAGCAGTTTCTACCGGGGGTCCTACGAGCAGTACTTC; CDR3: CASSFYRGSYEQYF
V: TRBV19; D: TRBD1; size: .; J: TRBJ2-7; DNA: TGTGCCAGTAGTAGGGGGACAGGGGCGTCCTACGAGCAGTACTTC; CDR3: CASSRGTGASYEQYF
V: TRBV29-1; D: TRBD1; size: few; J: TRBJ1-5; DNA: TGCAGCGTTGGACAGGGGGCGAGTCAGCCCCAGCATTTT; CDR3: CSVGQGASQPQHF
V: TRBV4-2; D: .; size: .; J: TRBJ2-7; DNA: TGTGCCAGCAGCGACGCGGTCTCCTACGAGCAGTACTTC; CDR3: CASSDAVSYEQYF
V: TRBV28; D: .; size: .; J: TRBJ1-4; DNA: TGTGCCAGCAGTTTACCAGGGGATGAAAAACTGTTTTTT; CDR3: CASSLPGDEKLFF